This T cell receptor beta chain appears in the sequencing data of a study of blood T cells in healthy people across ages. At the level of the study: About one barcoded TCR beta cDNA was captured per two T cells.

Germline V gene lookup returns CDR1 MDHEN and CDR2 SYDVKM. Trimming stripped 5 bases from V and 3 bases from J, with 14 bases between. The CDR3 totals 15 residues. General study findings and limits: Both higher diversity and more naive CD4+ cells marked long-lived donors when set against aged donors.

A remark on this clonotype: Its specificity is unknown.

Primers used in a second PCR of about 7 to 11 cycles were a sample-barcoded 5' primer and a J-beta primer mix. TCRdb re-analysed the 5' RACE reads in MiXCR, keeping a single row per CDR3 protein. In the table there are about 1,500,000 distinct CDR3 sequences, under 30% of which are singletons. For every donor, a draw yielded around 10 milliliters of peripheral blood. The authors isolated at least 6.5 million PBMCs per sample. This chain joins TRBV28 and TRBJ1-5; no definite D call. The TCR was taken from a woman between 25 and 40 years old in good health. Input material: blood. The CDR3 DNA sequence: TGTGCCAGCAGTCCTTCCAGACTTAACAATCAGCCCCAGCATTTT. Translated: CASSPSRLNNQPQHF.